The clone carrying this T cell receptor beta chain was observed a few times. Its target is unknown. TCRdb independently ran MiXCR on the reads; one entry per CDR3 protein. The repertoire holds fewer than 850,000 distinct CDR3 sequences, with roughly 28% as singletons. This record belongs to a study of T cell repertoires in cytomegalovirus infection. The V gene end was trimmed by 5 bases and the J gene end by 5 bases; junction bases not matched to a gene: 8. Looked up from germline, CDR1 is SEHNR and CDR2 is FQNEAQ (reference sequence). CDR3 length equals 14 residues. This TCR came from a human donor in good health (CMV status not recorded). Some clones in this sample may be carry-over from other donors' samples. The source was cultured CD8+ T cells from PBMCs, collected from culture after CMV antigen stimulation. The J gene is TRBJ1-1, the V gene TRBV7-9, with TRBD1 matching over 7 bases. Here the CDR3 reads CASSDYRGGTEAFF. As DNA, the CDR3 is TGTGCCAGCAGCGATTACAGGGGAGGGACTGAAGCTTTCTTT.